Sequencing of this T cell receptor (beta chain) was carried out in a study of naive CD8 T cells in extremely preterm neonates. The study, taken as a whole, reports: Term neonates about 0.4%, young children around 0.03%, adults about 0.01%; preterm neonates shared 2.5% to 3.5%.

A word on this clone: Its antigen is unknown.

Deliveries were elective term cesareans at about 37-41 weeks, with no labor or membrane rupture. Pregnancies with fetal demise, active maternal HSV infection or known maternal HIV were excluded. Each sample had roughly 20,000–100,000 sorted naive CD8+ T cells. Sequencing used immunoSEQ multiplex PCR; TCRdb keeps in-frame clones, though not all of them. The sample records about 6,100 clones, approximately 98% being singletons. The CDR3 loop spans 16 amino acids. Looked up from germline, CDR1 is ENHRY and CDR2 is SYGVKD. Trimming shortened V by 0 bases and J by 1 base, and 12 bases separated the two germline ends.

The V gene is TRBV10-3, the J gene TRBJ1-2; tentative D call: TRBD1 (6 bases). The sequence came from a newborn in good health. The specimen was naive CD8+ T cells from cord blood. The CDR3 DNA is TGTGCCATCAGTGAGTCCGGGACACCTTTTAACTATGGCTACACCTTC. Amino acids: CAISESGTPFNYGYTF.